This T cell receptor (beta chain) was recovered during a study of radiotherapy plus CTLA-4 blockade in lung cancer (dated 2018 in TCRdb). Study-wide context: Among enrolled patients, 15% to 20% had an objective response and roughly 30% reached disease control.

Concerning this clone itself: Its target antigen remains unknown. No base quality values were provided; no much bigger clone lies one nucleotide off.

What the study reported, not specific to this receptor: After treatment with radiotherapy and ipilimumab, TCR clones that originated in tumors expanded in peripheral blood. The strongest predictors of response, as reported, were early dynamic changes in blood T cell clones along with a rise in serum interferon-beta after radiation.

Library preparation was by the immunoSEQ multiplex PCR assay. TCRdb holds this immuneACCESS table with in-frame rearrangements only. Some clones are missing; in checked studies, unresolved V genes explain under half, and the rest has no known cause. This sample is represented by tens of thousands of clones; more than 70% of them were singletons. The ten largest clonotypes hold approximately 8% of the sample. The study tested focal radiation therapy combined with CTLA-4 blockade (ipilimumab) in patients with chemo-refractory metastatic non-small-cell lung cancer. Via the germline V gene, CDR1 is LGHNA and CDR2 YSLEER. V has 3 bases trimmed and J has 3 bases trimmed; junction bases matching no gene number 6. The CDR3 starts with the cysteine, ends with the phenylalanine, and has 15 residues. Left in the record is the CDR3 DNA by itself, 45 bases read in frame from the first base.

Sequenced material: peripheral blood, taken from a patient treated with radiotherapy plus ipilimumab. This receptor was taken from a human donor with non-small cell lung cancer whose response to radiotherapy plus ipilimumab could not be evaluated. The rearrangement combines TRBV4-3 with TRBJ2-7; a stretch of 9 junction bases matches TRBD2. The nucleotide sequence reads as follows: TGCGCCAGCAGCCAGGGCGGAGCGGGAGGCTACGAGCAGTACTTC. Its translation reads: CASSQGGAGGYEQYF.